The source of this TCR beta chain is a study of tumor and adjacent non-tumor tissue in lung cancer. RNA was extracted from bulk tissue without any cell sorting. This non-tumor lung sample came from over 3 cm beyond the tumor edge. The library came from three nested PCR rounds adapted from ARM-PCR protocols. TCRdb called the multiplex PCR reads again in MiXCR, with one record for every CDR3 protein. The sample lists about 90,000 distinct CDR3 sequences, 65% to 80% occurring once. This CDR3 region has 15 residues. Germline values: CDR1 LGHNA, CDR2 YNFKEQ. Overall study findings and caveats: In normal lung, the top 100 clones were significantly more dominant than in tumor. Significantly higher TCR diversity was found in tumor than normal lung.

On this clonotype: Its target is not known. At one boundary the junction diverges from the germline segment, which might be a read error.

The sequence derives from a woman aged 45-65 years with non-small cell lung cancer. Specimen: distant non-tumor lung tissue. The chain is built from TRBV4-2 and TRBJ2-5; a weak D match, TRBD2 (5 bases). This CDR3 is CASSQERGSQGTQYF. The CDR3, as DNA: TGTGCCAGCAGCCAAGAGAGAGGGTCCCAAGGGACCCAGTACTTC.